The 11 T cell receptor beta chains presented below share a single source sample, sequenced in a study of T cell changes during pregnancy in multiple sclerosis. Repertoires were generated with immunoSEQ multiplex PCR, while TCRdb's copy carries only in-frame clones and drops some. Among under 50,000 clones listed, more than 85% were seen once. Sequences were derived from CD8+ T cells from peripheral blood mononuclear cells, sampled in the first trimester of pregnancy. These receptors originate from a female donor with multiple sclerosis, enrolled in a pregnancy study.

The chain uses TRBV14 and TRBJ2-1; 9 nucleotides align to TRBD2. Unmatched junction bases numbered 8, after V lost 1 base and J lost 7 bases. The CDR3 is 16 residues long. Germline-derived CDR1 and CDR2 are SGHDN and FVKESK. CDR3 sequence: CASSQGRSGRRNEQFF. The DNA for the CDR3 is TGTGCCAGCAGCCAAGGACGTAGCGGGAGAAGGAATGAGCAGTTCTTC.

The chain is built from TRBV18 and TRBJ2-1; D is perhaps TRBD2 (7 bases). Germline V lookup: CDR1 KGHSH, CDR2 LQKENI. Trimming removed 3 bases at V and 0 bases at J, with 18 bases between. This CDR3 spans 18 amino acids. The CDR3 nucleotides read TGTGCCAGCTCACCCTCCCGGGGGGCCAGCCCCTCCTACAATGAGCAGTTCTTC. It is translated as CASSPSRGASPSYNEQFF.

The V and J genes are TRBV19 and TRBJ2-1; 9 positions agree with TRBD1. Germline trimming cut 0 bases from V and 9 bases from J; bases unmatched to any gene: 6. Germline lookup yields CDR1 LNHDA and CDR2 SQIVND (reference sequence). The length of the CDR3 is 15 residues. CDR3 nucleotide sequence: TGTGCCAGTAGTATAGAATCACAGGGGGCTACTGAGCAGTTCTTC. It is translated as CASSIESQGATEQFF.

This sequence joins TRBV28 and TRBJ1-2; 11 bases align to TRBD1. Germline-derived CDR1 and CDR2 are MDHEN and SYDVKM. The CDR3 has 17 residues. Unmatched junction bases numbered 10, after V lost 1 base and J lost 6 bases. CDR3 nucleotide sequence: TGTGCCAGCAGTTTATTTCGGACAGGGGGCGTCGGAGATGGCTACACCTTC. This translates into CASSLFRTGGVGDGYTF.

The V and J genes are TRBV19 and TRBJ1-2; 9 bases are a match to TRBD1. This CDR3 has 14 residues. Trimming removed 5 bases from V and 6 bases from J; junction bases left unmatched: 7. Germline V gene lookup returns CDR1 LNHDA and CDR2 SQIVND (reference sequence). The CDR3 loop is CASSEQGAYNGYTF. CDR3 bases: TGTGCCAGTAGTGAACAGGGGGCGTATAATGGCTACACCTTC.

The chain uses TRBV6-6 and TRBJ1-1; possibly TRBD1 for D (5 bases). This CDR3 contains 14 residues. V lost 2 bases and J 1 base, leaving 8 bases between the germline ends. In germline, CDR1 is MNHNY, CDR2 SVGAGI (reference sequence). CDR3 DNA: TGTGCCAGCAGTTACGGGAGGGGGAACACTGAAGCTTTCTTT. This sequence encodes CASSYGRGNTEAFF.

This chain uses TRBV5-1 with TRBJ2-7, with TRBD2 identical over 8 bases. V was clipped by 2 bases and J by 5 bases; unmatched bases: 9. Germline V lookup: CDR1 SGHRS, CDR2 YFSETQ. This CDR3 has 15 amino acids. The CDR3 loop reads CASSLSPAGADEQYF. In DNA form, the CDR3 reads TGCGCCAGCAGCTTATCTCCAGCGGGAGCCGACGAGCAGTACTTC.

This clone was detected once. This sequence joins TRBV7-9 and TRBJ2-1, with TRBD2 identical over 11 bases. The J segment lost 0 bases and the V segment lost 5 bases, leaving 3 bases of the junction unmatched. Germline values: CDR1 SEHNR, CDR2 FQNEAQ (reference sequence). This CDR3 has 16 residues. The chain's CDR3 is CASSGGLADSYNEQFF. CDR3 nucleotide sequence: TGTGCCAGCAGCGGGGGACTAGCGGACTCCTACAATGAGCAGTTCTTC.

The table lists this clone with a count of one. The V and J genes are TRBV6-1 and TRBJ2-7; a weak D match, TRBD2 (6 bases). The CDR3 loop spans 14 amino acids. Per germline, CDR1 MNHNS and CDR2 SASEGT. Trimming removed 5 bases from V and 5 bases from J, with 16 bases in between. The CDR3 reads CASSPLGSRDEQYF. As DNA, the CDR3 is TGTGCCAGCAGTCCTCTCGGGAGTCGGGACGAGCAGTACTTC.

The CDR3 DNA sequence: TGTGCCTGGAGTGTAACGGAGGTCAGTGAAGCTTTCTTT. As protein: CAWSVTEVSEAFF. The chain combines TRBV30 with TRBJ1-1; D not resolved. Germline CDR1 is GTSNPN and CDR2 is SVGIG (reference sequence). This CDR3 spans 13 amino acids. V was trimmed by 0 bases and J by 7 bases, leaving 12 bases between them.

V gene TRBV4-1 combines with J gene TRBJ1-3; D possibly corresponds to TRBD1 (6 bases). Germline CDR1 MGHRA, CDR2 YSYEKL. The V gene lost 0 bases and the J gene lost 2 bases, with 11 bases spanning the gap. This CDR3 comprises 16 residues. The CDR3 loop is CASSQDLAGAGNTIYF. CDR3 coding DNA: TGCGCCAGCAGCCAAGATTTGGCAGGGGCTGGAAACACCATATATTTT.